A selection of T cell receptor beta chains follows, all from one sample in a study of CD8+ T cells in alopecia areata. TCRdb keeps only in-frame clones here, not all; method: immunoSEQ multiplex PCR. This table holds about 160,000 clones, around 60% found once. The material was CD4+ T cells sorted from blood, obtained at week 24, from a patient treated with tofacitinib. These receptors originate from a human donor with alopecia areata. The CDR3 runs from the conserved cysteine through the conserved F or W. Fields, in order: clone size, V gene, D gene, J gene, CDR3 DNA, CDR3 protein. D genes are given only for firm matches. Expanded clones are given a class, and other clones once, few, many or no size at all.

>many|TRBV11-2|-|TRBJ2-2
TGTGCCAGCAGCTTAGCTAGCCGTTCCGGGGAGCTGTTTTTT
CASSLASRSGELFF
>-|TRBV25-1|TRBD2|TRBJ2-3
TGTGCCAGCAGCAGGGGGACTAGCGGGAACACAGATACGCAGTATTTT
CASSRGTSGNTDTQYF
>-|TRBV30|-|TRBJ1-6
TGTGCCTGGAGCCGTGAGGGGGGGGGTAATAATTCACCCCTCCACTTT
CAWSREGGGNNSPLHF
>-|TRBV5-1|-|TRBJ1-2
TGCGCCAGCAGCCCCGAGGGGGGAGCGGATGGCTACACCTTC
CASSPEGGADGYTF
>once|TRBV28|-|TRBJ2-5
TGTGCCAGCATCAACCAACAGGGTGGCGAGACCCAGTACTTC
CASINQQGGETQYF
>-|TRBV4-1|-|TRBJ1-2
TGCGCCAGCAGCCAAGATATGTCCGTCAACTATGGCTACACCTTC
CASSQDMSVNYGYTF
>once|TRBV4-2|-|TRBJ2-7
TGTGCCAGCAGCCAAGAAGACAGGCAGTTCTACGAGCAGTACTTC
CASSQEDRQFYEQYF
>-|TRBV2|-|TRBJ2-5
TGTGCCAGCAGAGGGGACTCCAACCGGGAGTACTTC
CASRGDSNREYF
>few|TRBV27|-|TRBJ2-7
TGTGCCAGCAGTTTAACAGGGCCCTACGAGCAGTACTTC
CASSLTGPYEQYF
>-|TRBV5-1|-|TRBJ1-6
TGCGCCAGCAGCTTGGGGTACGGTAATTCACCCCTCCACTTT
CASSLGYGNSPLHF
>many|TRBV7-2|-|TRBJ1-1
TGTGCCAGCAGTCGACAGTTCTCAAACACTGAAGCTTTCTTT
CASSRQFSNTEAFF
>few|TRBV29-1|-|TRBJ1-2
TGCAGCGACGGGCAGGGTCATGGCTACACCTTC
CSDGQGHGYTF
>few|TRBV6-1|-|TRBJ1-1
TGTGCCAGCACATACACCTCGAGGGGAGCTTTCTTT
CASTYTSRGAFF
>-|TRBV7-9|-|TRBJ2-2
TGTGCCAGCAGCTTAGTGACGAACACCGGGGAGCTGTTTTTT
CASSLVTNTGELFF
>-|TRBV27|TRBD1|TRBJ1-2
TGTGCCAGCAGTTCCCCGGGACAGGGGAACTATGGCTACACCTTC
CASSSPGQGNYGYTF
>-|TRBV29-1|-|TRBJ2-7
TGCAGCGTACTGGGCTCATCTCGCGCCTCAGTGACCTACGAGCAGTACTTC
CSVLGSSRASVTYEQYF
>-|TRBV25-1|-|TRBJ1-6
TGTGCCAGCACCCGGGGGGGCAATTCACCCCTCCACTTT
CASTRGGNSPLHF
>-|TRBV11-2|-|TRBJ2-3
TGTGCCAGCAGCTTACTTAAGAGCACAGATACGCAGTATTTT
CASSLLKSTDTQYF
>-|TRBV11-2|-|TRBJ2-7
TGTGCCAGGACCGAGCAGTACTTC
CARTEQYF
>-|TRBV29-1|-|TRBJ1-1
TGCAGCGTCGCCGGACAGCTGAACACTGAAGCTTTCTTT
CSVAGQLNTEAFF
>-|TRBV30|-|TRBJ1-5
TGTGCCTGGAGTGTGGAGCAGAATCAGCCCCAGCATTTT
CAWSVEQNQPQHF
>few|TRBV27|TRBD2|TRBJ2-7
TGTGCCAGCTCAATCGGGACTAGCGGTTCCTACGAGCAGTACTTC
CASSIGTSGSYEQYF
>-|TRBV29-1|-|TRBJ1-5
TGCAGCGTTGCTGAGAACAATCAGCCCCAGCATTTT
CSVAENNQPQHF
>-|TRBV6-5|-|TRBJ1-1
TGTGCCAGCAGTTACATCGGGGGGTGGAACACTGAAGCTTTCTTT
CASSYIGGWNTEAFF
>-|TRBV4-1|-|TRBJ1-1
TGCGCCAGCAGCCAAGATTCCACCCAGTTCATGAACACTGAAGCTTTCTTT
CASSQDSTQFMNTEAFF
>-|TRBV4-2|-|TRBJ2-5
TGTGCCAGCAGCCACCTGGAGACCCAGTACTTC
CASSHLETQYF
>once|TRBV6-5|-|TRBJ2-4
TGTGCCAGCAGTTCACGGGGGAACATTCAGTACTTC
CASSSRGNIQYF
>-|TRBV27|-|TRBJ1-1
TGTGCCAGCAGCTCCGGGACGGTGAACACTGAAGCTTTCTTT
CASSSGTVNTEAFF
>few|TRBV4-1|-|TRBJ1-2
TGCGCCAGCAGCCAAGGTGCGGGGCCCGACTATGGCTACACCTTC
CASSQGAGPDYGYTF
>few|TRBV23-1|-|TRBJ2-7
TGCGCCAGCATCTTATACGAGCAGTACTTC
CASILYEQYF
>-|TRBV6-1|-|TRBJ1-5
TGTGCCAGCGGCAATCAGCCCCAGCATTTT
CASGNQPQHF
>-|TRBV30|-|TRBJ1-4
TGTGCCTGGGGGAAAGAGCTGGGGGAAAAACTGTTTTTT
CAWGKELGEKLFF
>-|TRBV2|-|TRBJ1-1
TGTGCCAGCAGTGCAACTCAGGTCACTGAAGCTTTCTTT
CASSATQVTEAFF
>-|TRBV29-1|-|TRBJ1-1
TGCAGCGTCTACAGGGCCTTAGGCGAAGCTTTCTTT
CSVYRALGEAFF
>-|TRBV29-1|-|TRBJ2-1
TGCAGCGACCGCCGGGACTCCCAAGGGAATGAGCAGTTCTTC
CSDRRDSQGNEQFF
>-|TRBV30|-|TRBJ1-4
TGTGCCTGGAGTCACGGGCAGAGAAATGAAAAACTGTTTTTT
CAWSHGQRNEKLFF
>-|TRBV2|TRBD1|TRBJ2-7
TGTGCCAGCAGTGGGGACAGGGCTAGTGAGCAGTACTTC
CASSGDRASEQYF
>-|TRBV5-1|-|TRBJ1-5
TGCGCCAGCAGCTTGGAAGGCGGACAGACCAATCAGCCCCAGCATTTT
CASSLEGGQTNQPQHF
>-|TRBV19|-|TRBJ1-2
TGTGCCAGCCTCCGGTTGGAAGGGGGTGGCTACACCTTC
CASLRLEGGGYTF
>-|TRBV15|-|TRBJ2-3
TGTGCCACCCAAGTGGGAAGCACAGATACGCAGTATTTT
CATQVGSTDTQYF
>-|TRBV5-4|TRBD1|TRBJ1-2
TGTGCCAGCAGCTTCGTGGACAGGGGTGTTAACTATGGCTACACCTTC
CASSFVDRGVNYGYTF
>-|TRBV6-6|TRBD1|TRBJ2-7
TGTGCCAGCAGTTACTCCGGGACAGGGTCCTACGAGCAGTACTTC
CASSYSGTGSYEQYF
>-|TRBV7-9|TRBD1|TRBJ2-7
TGTGCCAGCAGCTCCTCCGGGACAGGGTATTCAGGCTACGAGCAGTACTTC
CASSSSGTGYSGYEQYF
>few|TRBV25-1|-|TRBJ1-6
TGTGCCAGCAACCAGGGTTACAATTCACCCCTCCACTTT
CASNQGYNSPLHF
>-|TRBV4-1|TRBD1|TRBJ1-2
TGCGCCAGCAGGAAACAGGGGGAGGGCTATGGCTACACCTTC
CASRKQGEGYGYTF